A single sample gave rise to the 25 T cell receptor beta chains below, sequenced in a study of blood T cell repertoires in COVID-19. Assay used: immunoSEQ multiplex PCR; TCRdb lists only in-frame clones, some missing. Found here are about 210,000 clones, 83% of them singletons; the top ten hold 2.5% to 3%. The sequencing sample was made of peripheral blood. These receptors were obtained from a woman between 40 and 55 years old with active or convalescent COVID-19.

The V call is TRBV15, the J call TRBJ2-4; the match to TRBD2 covers 11 bases. Germline CDR1 reads LNHNV; CDR2 reads YYDKDF (reference sequence). The CDR3 has 16 amino acids. V dropped 2 bases and J dropped 3; count of bases not matched to a gene: 3. The CDR3, as DNA: TGTGCCACCAGCAGATCAGGACTAGCGGGCAAAAACATTCAGTACTTC. Protein sequence: CATSRSGLAGKNIQYF.

The CDR3 nucleotides read TGTGCCGCCCGGGGGGGAGGGGACGAGCAGTTCTTC. Its protein product is CAARGGGDEQFF. V usage is TRBV10-3 and J usage is TRBJ2-1, with TRBD2 matching over 8 bases. Trimming took 11 bases from V and 10 from J; bases not matched to a gene: 10. The CDR3 spans 12 residues. Germline CDR1 ENHRY, CDR2 SYGVKD.

V is TRBV6-5 and J is TRBJ1-2, with a tentative D call TRBD1 (6 bases). The CDR3 is 14 residues long. Trimming cost V 7 bases and J 4 bases, with 16 bases left between them. Germline V CDR1 and CDR2: MNHEY, SVGAGI. CDR3 DNA sequence: TGTGCCAGCACCGACCGGACAGTCTCCTATGGCTACACCTTC. As protein: CASTDRTVSYGYTF.

The chain couples TRBV4-3 to TRBJ2-3; the D gene is possibly TRBD2 (5 bases). The CDR3 extends over 15 amino acids. V shed 0 bases and J shed 5 bases, with 12 bases lying between them. Germline V gene lookup returns CDR1 LGHNA and CDR2 YSLEER. The CDR3 reads CASSQDGRGKDTQYF. The CDR3 nucleotides are TGCGCCAGCAGCCAAGACGGGCGAGGGAAAGATACGCAGTATTTT.

The chain joins TRBV7-2 to TRBJ1-5; D is perhaps TRBD1 (5 bases). With 1 base removed from V and 5 bases from J, the gap between germline ends came to 9 bases. Per the germline V gene, CDR1 is SGHTA and CDR2 is FQGNSA. The CDR3 length is 14 residues. The CDR3 is CASSLVGRDQPQHF. The CDR3 DNA sequence: TGTGCCAGCAGCTTAGTGGGCAGGGATCAGCCCCAGCATTTT.

The rearrangement joins TRBV3-1 (or the pseudogene TRBV3-2) to TRBJ2-5; the D gene could be TRBD1 or TRBD2 (6 bases each). This CDR3 region has 16 residues. The V end was cut by 4 bases, the J end by 5 bases, with 20 bases between. From germline, CDR1 is LGHDT and CDR2 YNNKEL (reference sequence). The CDR3, as DNA: TGTGCCAGCAGCCCAGAGGGGGGACCCCACTGGGAGACCCAGTACTTC. Translating it yields CASSPEGGPHWETQYF.

This sequence joins TRBV7-3 and TRBJ1-5, with D maybe TRBD1 (6 bases). The CDR3 extends over 13 amino acids. The V and J ends lost 8 bases and 2 bases respectively, with 10 bases between them. In germline, CDR1 is SGHTA, CDR2 FQGTGA. The CDR3 spells CASGAGGNQPQHF. CDR3 coding DNA: TGTGCCAGCGGAGCAGGGGGCAATCAGCCCCAGCATTTT.

The J gene is TRBJ1-3, the V gene TRBV24-1; D ambiguous. The V and J ends lost 4 bases and 11 bases respectively, with 11 bases between them. CDR1 is KGHDR and CDR2 is SFDVKD in the germline V gene. CDR3 size: 12 residues. The DNA of the CDR3 is TGTGCCACCAGTGACGCGGCAAGGTCCATATATTTT. Translated, it gives CATSDAARSIYF.

The V and J genes are TRBV19 and TRBJ1-1, with D unclear. CDR3 length: 15 amino acids. The germline gives CDR1 LNHDA, CDR2 SQIVND (reference sequence). V dropped 7 bases and J dropped 2 bases, with 17 bases sitting between them. The CDR3 reads CASINLAEGNTEAFF. Written as DNA, the CDR3 is TGTGCCAGTATTAACCTTGCTGAGGGTAACACTGAAGCTTTCTTT.

The gene calls are TRBV6-2 or TRBV6-3 and TRBJ1-2; 9 nucleotides match TRBD1. The CDR3 runs to 13 residues. Germline assignment: CDR1 MNHEY and CDR2 SVGEGT. J was trimmed by 7 bases and V by 6 bases; bases with no gene match: 6. CDR3 nucleotides: TGTGCCAGCAGCCCGGGACAGGGCTTTGGCTACACCTTC. This codes for CASSPGQGFGYTF.

The chain is built from TRBV28 and TRBJ1-1; the match to TRBD1 covers 7 bases. Unmatched junction bases numbered 8, after V lost 8 bases and J lost 11 bases. CDR3 length: 11 residues. Per germline, CDR1 MDHEN and CDR2 SYDVKM. The CDR3 nucleotides are TGTGCCAGCGCCAGCAGGGGGGTTGCTTTCTTT. Translating it yields CASASRGVAFF. Supplemented by reference TRBV28 and TRBJ1-1, the full variable domain reads DVKVTQSSRYLVKRTGEKVFLECVQDMDHENMFWYRQDPGLGLRLIYFSYDVKMKEKGDIPEGYSVSREKKERFSLILESASTNQTSMYLCASASRGVAFFGQGTRLTVV.

This chain links TRBV7-8 with TRBJ2-6; tentatively, D is TRBD1 (5 bases). Germline CDR1 is SGHVS and CDR2 is FQNEAQ. V lost 8 bases and J 0 bases, leaving 8 bases between the germline ends. The CDR3 sequence is 14 residues long. The CDR3 sequence: CASGALSGANVLTF. CDR3 coding DNA: TGTGCCAGCGGGGCGCTCTCTGGGGCCAACGTCCTGACTTTC.

This chain uses TRBV24-1 with TRBJ1-5, with 9 bases lining up with TRBD1. Germline V gene lookup returns CDR1 KGHDR and CDR2 SFDVKD. The V segment lost 10 bases and the J segment 5 bases; nucleotides outside the gene matches: 5. This CDR3 is built from 13 residues. CDR3 region: CATRQGGDQPQHF. The CDR3 bases are TGTGCCACTCGACAGGGGGGGGATCAGCCCCAGCATTTT.

Only one count was recorded for this clone. The gene calls are TRBV27 and TRBJ2-7; 10 nucleotides line up with TRBD1. CDR1 is MNHEY and CDR2 is SMNVEV in the germline V gene (reference sequence). V trimming: 5 bases; J trimming: 4 bases; junction bases outside the gene matches: 2. CDR3 length: 13 residues. The CDR3 loop reads CASSGTGDYEQYF. CDR3 DNA sequence: TGTGCCAGCAGTGGGACAGGGGATTACGAGCAGTACTTC.

This clone was picked up a small number of times. This rearrangement joins TRBV2 to TRBJ1-4; TRBD1 agrees at 9 bases. The germline CDR1 and CDR2 sequences are SNHLY and FYNNEI. V was clipped by 6 bases and J by 8 bases; unmatched bases: 10. This CDR3 has 15 amino acids. CDR3 loop: CASSQGQGNAEKLFF. The CDR3 bases are TGTGCCAGCAGCCAGGGACAGGGCAACGCCGAAAAACTGTTTTTT.

This rearrangement joins TRBV24-1 to TRBJ2-3; the D is unclear. This CDR3 has 13 amino acids. The ends were cut back, 8 bases at V and 3 bases at J, with 11 bases in the middle. CDR1 and CDR2 from the germline V gene are KGHDR and SFDVKD. The CDR3 loop reads CATTLSGTDTQYF. As DNA, the CDR3 is TGTGCCACCACCCTATCCGGGACAGATACGCAGTATTTT.

The rearrangement links TRBV6-6 to TRBJ1-3; a possible D gene is TRBD1 (6 bases). Germline V gene data show CDR1 as MNHNY and CDR2 as SVGAGI (reference sequence). Trimming removed 5 bases from V and 6 bases from J, with 14 bases in between. The CDR3 is 14 amino acids. In DNA, the CDR3 is TGTGCCAGCAGTACTCCCGGGACAAAAAACACCATATATTTT. Residues: CASSTPGTKNTIYF.

The rearrangement joins TRBV24-1 to TRBJ2-1; 11 bases are shared with TRBD2. The V gene end was trimmed by 4 bases and the J gene end by 2 bases; junction bases not matched to a gene: 3. CDR1 is KGHDR and CDR2 is SFDVKD in the germline V gene. CDR3 length: 16 residues. CDR3 loop: CATSDRGLAAYNEQFF. In DNA form, the CDR3 reads TGTGCCACCAGTGACCGGGGACTAGCGGCCTACAATGAGCAGTTCTTC.

This rearrangement joins TRBV21-1 to TRBJ2-5; TRBD2, the D gene given by the table, was not confirmed from the DNA. TRBV21-1 is a listed pseudogene. The CDR3 has 13 amino acids. The CDR3 sequence: CASSKVRGETQYF. The CDR3 DNA follows: TGTGCCAGCAGCAAAGTTCGGGGGGAGACCCAGTACTTC.

The gene calls are TRBV19 and TRBJ2-2; the D gene is possibly TRBD1 (5 bases). Trimming pared 7 bases from V and 5 bases from J, leaving 11 bases between. The CDR3 extends over 13 amino acids. The V gene's germline CDR1 is LNHDA and CDR2 SQIVND (reference sequence). CDR3 bases: TGTGCCAGTATCGCCAGGGTGACCGGGGAGCTGTTTTTT. It is translated as CASIARVTGELFF. Full variable domain (rest looked up from reference TRBV19 and TRBJ2-2): DGGITQSPKYLFRKEGQNVTLSCEQNLNHDAMYWYRQDPGQGLRLIYYSQIVNDFQKGDIAEGYSVSREKKESFPLTVTSAQKNPTAFYLCASIARVTGELFFGEGSRLTVL.

This chain links TRBV3-1 (or the pseudogene TRBV3-2) with TRBJ1-4, with 7 bases aligning to TRBD1. The CDR3 extends over 16 amino acids. V trimming: 1 base; J trimming: 8 bases; junction bases outside the gene matches: 10. Germline CDR1 LGHDT, CDR2 YNNKEL (reference sequence). The CDR3 nucleotides read TGTGCCAGCAGCCAAGGAGGTTGGGCAGGGGGGGAAAAACTGTTTTTT. It is translated as CASSQGGWAGGEKLFF.

This chain links TRBV6-4 with TRBJ1-1; tentative D call: TRBD1 (6 bases). This CDR3 is built from 13 residues. CDR1 is MRHNA, CDR2 SNTAGT, per germline. V was shortened by 6 bases and J by 0 bases, with 8 bases between the two germline ends. Here the CDR3 reads CASRGQMNTEAFF. The DNA for the CDR3 is TGTGCCAGCAGGGGACAAATGAACACTGAAGCTTTCTTT.

The rearrangement links TRBV5-6 to TRBJ2-5; 7 bases fit TRBD1. Germline CDR1 reads SGHDT; CDR2 reads YYEEEE. The CDR3 totals 13 residues. V lost 4 bases to trimming and J lost 3 bases; unmatched junction nucleotides: 3. CDR3 protein: CASSPDREETQYF. For the CDR3, the DNA is TGTGCCAGCAGCCCCGACAGGGAAGAGACCCAGTACTTC.

The genes are TRBV3-1 (or the pseudogene TRBV3-2) and TRBJ1-3, with TRBD1 identical over 7 bases. J was trimmed by 0 bases and V by 4 bases; bases with no gene match: 12. This CDR3 has 18 amino acids. Germline CDR1 LGHDT, CDR2 YNNKEL (reference sequence). As DNA, the CDR3 is TGTGCCAGCAGCCCGGCGGGGCTCAGACAGGGCTCTGGAAACACCATATATTTT. Translation: CASSPAGLRQGSGNTIYF.

The chain carries TRBV12-5 and TRBJ2-3; possible D gene TRBD2, 6 bases. This CDR3 has 14 residues. The V gene's germline CDR1 is LGHNT and CDR2 FRNRAP. Trimming took off 4 bases at V and 3 bases at J, with 11 bases between the two ends. CDR3 in DNA: TGTGCTAGTGGTTGGGGGGAGTTGACAGATACGCAGTATTTT. This sequence encodes CASGWGELTDTQYF.